The T cell receptor beta chain under discussion was sequenced for a study of Ad26.COV2.S vaccination and SARS-CoV-2 variants. Study-wide results and limits: Possibly, TCR breadth and depth analyses underestimated total T cell responses. Post-vaccination breadth of spike-specific CD8+ and CD4+ T cell responses was reportedly substantial.

The V gene lost 7 bases and the J gene lost 0 bases, with 7 bases spanning the gap. Germline V CDR1 and CDR2: MNHEY, SVGAGI. The CDR3 extends over 12 amino acids. As concerns this clone: What it recognizes is unknown.

The sample's treatment: around 19 received Ad26.COV2.S at low or high dose, single or two shots; roughly 5 received placebo; per-sample allocation not given. Day 63 following the first vaccine or placebo injection was when the samples were taken. Some clones are missing from TCRdb's copy, which holds only in-frame ones; the method was immunoSEQ multiplex PCR. The profile shows some 480,000 clones, 87% of them singletons. The sample in question was peripheral blood, obtained in a trial of Ad26.COV2.S vaccine versus placebo. The receptor was isolated from a person aged 18-65 years who received the Ad26.COV2.S COVID-19 vaccine or a placebo. The chain has TRBV6-5 and TRBJ2-7; no firm D call. CDR3 DNA sequence: TGTGCCAGCATGCGTAGCTCCTACGAGCAGTACTTC. It translates to CASMRSSYEQYF.